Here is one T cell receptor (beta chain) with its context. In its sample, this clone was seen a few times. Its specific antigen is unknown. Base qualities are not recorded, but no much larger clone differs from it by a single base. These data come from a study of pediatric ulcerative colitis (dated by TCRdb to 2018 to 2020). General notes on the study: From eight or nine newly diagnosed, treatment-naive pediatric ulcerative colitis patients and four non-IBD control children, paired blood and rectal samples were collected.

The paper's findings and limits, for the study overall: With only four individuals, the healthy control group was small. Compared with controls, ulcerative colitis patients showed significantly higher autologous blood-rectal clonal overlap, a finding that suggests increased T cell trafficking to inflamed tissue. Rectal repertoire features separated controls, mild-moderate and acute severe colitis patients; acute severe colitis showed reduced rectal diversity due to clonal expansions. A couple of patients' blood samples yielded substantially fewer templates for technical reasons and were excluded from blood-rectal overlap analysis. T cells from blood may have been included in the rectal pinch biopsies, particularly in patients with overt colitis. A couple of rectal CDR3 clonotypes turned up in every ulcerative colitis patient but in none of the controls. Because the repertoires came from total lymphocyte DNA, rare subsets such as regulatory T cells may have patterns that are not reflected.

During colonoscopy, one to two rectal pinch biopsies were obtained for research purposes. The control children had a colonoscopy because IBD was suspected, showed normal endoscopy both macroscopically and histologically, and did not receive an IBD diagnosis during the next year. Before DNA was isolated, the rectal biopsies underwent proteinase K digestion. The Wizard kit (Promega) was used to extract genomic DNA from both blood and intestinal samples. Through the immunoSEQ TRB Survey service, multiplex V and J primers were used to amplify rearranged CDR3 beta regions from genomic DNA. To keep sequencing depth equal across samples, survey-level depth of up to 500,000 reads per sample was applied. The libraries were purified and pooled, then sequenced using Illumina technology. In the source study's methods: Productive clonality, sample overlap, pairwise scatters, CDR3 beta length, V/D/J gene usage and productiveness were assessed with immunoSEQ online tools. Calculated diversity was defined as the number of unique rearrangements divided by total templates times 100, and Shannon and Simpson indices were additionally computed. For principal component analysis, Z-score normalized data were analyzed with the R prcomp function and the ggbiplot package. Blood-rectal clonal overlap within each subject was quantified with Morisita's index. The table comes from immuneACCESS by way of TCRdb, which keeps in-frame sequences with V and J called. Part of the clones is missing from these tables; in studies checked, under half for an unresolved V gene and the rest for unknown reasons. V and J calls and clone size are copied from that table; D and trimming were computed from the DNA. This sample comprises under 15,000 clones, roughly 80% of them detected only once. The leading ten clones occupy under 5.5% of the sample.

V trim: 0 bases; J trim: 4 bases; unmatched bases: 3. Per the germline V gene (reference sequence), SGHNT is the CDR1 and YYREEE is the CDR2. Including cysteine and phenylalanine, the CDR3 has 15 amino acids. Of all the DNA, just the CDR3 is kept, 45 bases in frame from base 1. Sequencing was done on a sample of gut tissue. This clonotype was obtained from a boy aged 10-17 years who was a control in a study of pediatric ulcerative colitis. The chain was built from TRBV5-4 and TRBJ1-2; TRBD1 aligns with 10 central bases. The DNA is TGTGCCAGCAGCTTGGGACAGGGGGCTGGCTATGGCTACACCTTC. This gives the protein CASSLGQGAGYGYTF. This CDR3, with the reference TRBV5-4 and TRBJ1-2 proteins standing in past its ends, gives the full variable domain ETGVTQSPTHLIKTRGQQVTLRCSSQSGHNTVSWYQQALGQGPQFIFQYYREEENGRGNFPPRFSGLQFPNYSSELNVNALELDDSALYLCASSLGQGAGYGYTFGSGTRLTVV.